Reported below is one T cell receptor (beta chain). Its antigen is currently not known. Base qualities are missing; no much larger clone stands one base away. The germline V gene encodes CDR1 SEHNR and CDR2 FQNEAQ (reference sequence). Including cysteine and phenylalanine, the CDR3 has 16 amino acids. This entry keeps only the CDR3 DNA: 48 bases, framed from base 1. Between the V and J ends, shortened by 5 bases and 3 bases respectively, the junction contains 19 bases. PBMCs were isolated by Ficoll-Paque density gradient centrifugation. These data are taken from a study of T-cell memory formation after mild COVID-19 (dated by TCRdb to the early 2020s). Context from the whole study: TCR sequence clusters from the two donors were found to be largely donor specific. T-cell clones expanding and contracting after mild COVID-19 in a couple of donors were tracked by longitudinal TCRalpha and TCRbeta repertoire sequencing. Two young, previously healthy adult volunteers made up the cohort, one male and one female.

Sequenced using an Illumina NovaSeq 6000. Using 5'RACE with constant-segment primers, TCRalpha and TCRbeta cDNA libraries were constructed, with sample barcodes and unique molecular identifiers added in the process. Trizol reagent was used to extract RNA from every sample. Amplification of the libraries took two PCR steps, and the second step added a second sample barcode plus Illumina TruSeq adapters. Libraries were sequenced on an Illumina NovaSeq with 2 x 150 bp paired-end reads. Regarding the original processing steps: Demultiplexing of reads and collapsing into UMI-guided consensus sequences were performed with migec v1.2.7. Using mixcr v2.1.11, UMI consensuses were aligned to TRA and TRB V and J templates and then assembled into clonotypes. Clonotypes were classified as expanded or contracted when called significant by both edgeR and NoisET, with noise models trained on biological replicates. For edgeR calls, a false discovery rate-adjusted p below 0.01 and a log2 fold-change threshold of 1 were applied. As an exploratory analysis of dynamics, PCA with hierarchical clustering was applied to max-normalized trajectories of the 1000 most abundant clonotypes. The CD4 or CD8 phenotype of responding clones was assigned using the separately sequenced CD4+ and CD8+ repertoires. The raw public data were reprocessed by TCRdb itself: fastp quality trimming at Q25, MiXCR clonotype calling, in-frame beta chains only. Each entry merges the rows of one CDR3 protein and shows their most common DNA and genes. None of the V and J calls come from the authors' own analysis; TCRdb made them. Within this sample are under 300,000 distinct CDR3 sequences, with around 17% of them counted one time only. Roughly 3.6% of the sample lies in the top ten.

General study outcomes and caveats: The study covered only a couple of mild cases, and larger cohorts including severe cases with pre-infection samples were considered necessary. Clones that contracted from day 15 to 85 showed balanced CD4/CD8 phenotypes, whereas a second wave of clones that expanded from day 15 to 37 leaned towards CD4+. Contracting CD4+ clones were located mainly in the CM and EM memory subsets, whereas CD8+ clones were found to be enriched in EMRA. Whether the second-wave clones peaking on day 37 were SARS-CoV-2 specific was not confirmed. Some responding clones were detected in pre-infection memory, which suggested that pre-existing cross-reactive memory T cells had joined the SARS-CoV-2 response.

The chain was built from TRBV7-9 and TRBJ2-5; the D segment could be TRBD2, given 5 matching bases. This TCR was sampled from a man aged 18-30 years who had mild COVID-19 (a few samples of this study predate the infection). The sample titles of this study are shuffled in the database, so cell type and time point are left out; the donor was told from shared clones. The sample was PBMCs or a T cell subset sorted from them (not recorded which). Here the CDR3 is given as CASSGGRSQFKETQYF. The sequenced DNA is TGTGCCAGCAGCGGCGGGCGCTCGCAGTTCAAAGAGACCCAGTACTTC.